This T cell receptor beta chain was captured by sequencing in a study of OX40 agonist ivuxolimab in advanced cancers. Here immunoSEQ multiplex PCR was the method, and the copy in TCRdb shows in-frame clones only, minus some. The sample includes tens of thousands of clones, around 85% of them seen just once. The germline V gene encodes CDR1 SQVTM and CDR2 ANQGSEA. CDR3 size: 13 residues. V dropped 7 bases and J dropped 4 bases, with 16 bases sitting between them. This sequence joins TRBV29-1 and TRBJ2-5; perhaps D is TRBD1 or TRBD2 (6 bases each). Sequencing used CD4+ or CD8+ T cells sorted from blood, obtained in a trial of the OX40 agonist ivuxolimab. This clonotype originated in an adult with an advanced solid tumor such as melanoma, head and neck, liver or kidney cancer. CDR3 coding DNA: TGCAGCGGCGGAGGGGGTGGGGGAGAGACCCAGTACTTC. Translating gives CSGGGGGGETQYF.